These T cell receptor beta chains were read from a single sample in a study of T-cell memory formation after mild COVID-19. TCRdb recomputed calls from the 5' RACE reads with MiXCR, one row per CDR3 protein. Of about 290,000 distinct CDR3 sequences listed, more than 15% are singletons. The sequencing input was PBMCs or a T cell subset sorted from them (not recorded which). These receptors all come from a man younger than 35 who had mild COVID-19 (a few samples of this study predate the infection). Cell type and time point are not known. The CDR3 runs from the conserved cysteine through the conserved F or W. A D gene is named only where the DNA matches it firmly. Clone size is given for some rows only: seen once, a few or many times, or a class if the clone is expanded.

v_gene	abundance	d_gene	j_gene	CDR3nt	CDR3aa
TRBV7-9	.	.	TRBJ1-4	TGTGCCAGCAGCCAGACAGCCCAAGTTGAAAAACTGTTTTTT	CASSQTAQVEKLFF
TRBV2	.	.	TRBJ1-4	TGTGCCAGCAGTGAAGGGGGCAGGGGACGAGAAAAACTGTTTTTT	CASSEGGRGREKLFF
TRBV24-1	.	.	TRBJ2-7	TGTGCCACCAGTGATTCCACAGGGAGGTCCTACGAGCAGTACTTC	CATSDSTGRSYEQYF
TRBV7-9	few	.	TRBJ2-2	TGTGCCAGCTATCGTAGCGGTACCGGGGAGCTGTTTTTT	CASYRSGTGELFF
TRBV4-3	few	.	TRBJ1-1	TGCGCCAGCAGCCAAGGGTCCAGAATGAGCACTGAAGCTTTCTTT	CASSQGSRMSTEAFF
TRBV12-3/TRBV12-4	.	TRBD1	TRBJ1-2	TGTGCCAGCAACACACAGGGGAACTATGGCTACACCTTC	CASNTQGNYGYTF
TRBV7-3	.	.	TRBJ2-7	TGTGCCAGCAGCCCCGCCGGCCGGGGGAGATCCTACAATGAGCAGTACTTC	CASSPAGRGRSYNEQYF
TRBV6-2/TRBV6-3	few	.	TRBJ1-2	TGTGCCAGCAGGACGGGCCACGTGACAAGGTGGAACTATGGCTACACCTTC	CASRTGHVTRWNYGYTF
TRBV20-1	few	.	TRBJ1-1	TGCAGTGCTACCGGGGGGCATATGAACACTGAAGCTTTCTTT	CSATGGHMNTEAFF
TRBV15	many	.	TRBJ1-5	TGTGCCACCAGCAGAGATGTGGCAGGACCAAGCAATCAGCCCCAGCATTTT	CATSRDVAGPSNQPQHF
TRBV6-5	many	.	TRBJ2-3	TGTGCCAGCAGTTACTCGACCCGGACTGGAGGTCTAGATACGCAGTATTTT	CASSYSTRTGGLDTQYF